This is a list of T cell receptor beta chains from one sample in a study of radiation and T cells in renal cell carcinoma. The assay was immunoSEQ multiplex PCR, and TCRdb's table has in-frame clones only and misses some. The table shows 75,000 to 95,000 clones, with around four fifths occurring only once. This specimen was blood, taken from a patient whose treatment included radiotherapy and nephrectomy. The origin of the receptors is a man aged 45-65 years with renal cell carcinoma. The CDR3 runs from the conserved cysteine through the conserved F or W. D genes are given only for firm matches.

TRBV19 | - | CASSTTWGSEVGYTF
TRBV5-8 | - | CASSLASQSDSNQPQHF
TRBV5-4 | TRBD1 | CASSSRDSYEQYF
TRBV5-4 | TRBD2 | CASSKGLAGFSSYEQYF
TRBV5-1 | - | CASSLDRSLYEQYF
TRBV19 | TRBD1 | CASSIDGTGSYEQYF
TRBV6-6 | TRBD2 | CASTTSGGAPDTQYF
TRBV4-1 | TRBD2 | CASSQGHDIAGAPRETQYF
TRBV6-5 | TRBD1 | CASRPRQGNTEAFF
TRBV7-9 | - | CASNREGRNTEAFF
TRBV2 | - | CASSNLGGLGQPQHF
TRBV7-8 | - | CASLSQIQGEAFF
TRBV25-1 | TRBD2 | CASSEYWSGGQETQYF
TRBV2 | - | CASFREGRYEQYF
TRBV5-4 | - | CASSTQGVAVGGELFF
TRBV7-8 | - | CASSLASSGVYGYTF
TRBV9 | - | CASSVEMWDTQYF
TRBV5-5 | TRBD1 | CASSAWTGTGGNEQFF
TRBV18 | - | CASSLRQTGPYEQYF
TRBV5-8 | - | CASSRHSYEQYF